This T cell receptor beta chain is from a study of T cell changes during pregnancy in multiple sclerosis. The length of the CDR3 is 15 residues. Trimming at V came to 4 bases and at J to 4 bases, leaving 8 bases not matched to a gene. CDR1 is SGHDT, CDR2 YYEEEE, per germline. The repertoire was sequenced with immunoSEQ multiplex PCR; TCRdb's copy has only in-frame clones and lacks some. The repertoire holds some 38,000 clones, with under 95% as singletons. V gene TRBV5-6 combines with J gene TRBJ1-5, with 7 bases aligning to TRBD1. The material sequenced was CD4+ T cells from peripheral blood mononuclear cells, taken in the second trimester of pregnancy. This TCR came from a female donor in good health, enrolled as a control in a pregnancy study. Here the CDR3 DNA reads TGTGCCAGCAGCAACACAGGGGAACCAAATCAGCCCCAGCATTTT. Its protein product is CASSNTGEPNQPQHF.